This TCR beta chain was documented in a study of regulatory and conventional T cells in RAG deficiency. Conventional CD4+ T cells were sorted from blood as CD25-low CD127-high cells. Only in-frame clones appear in the TCRdb table, and some are missing; sequencing was by immunoSEQ multiplex PCR. This sample has tens of thousands of clones, with approximately 93% found just once. The table lists this clone with a count of one. What it binds is unknown. This CDR3 contains 14 residues. The germline V and J ends were trimmed by 4 bases and 1 base, with 10 bases remaining between them. Germline assignment: CDR1 MNHNS and CDR2 SASEGT. Study results and caveats: Shannon entropy fell and Simpson indices rose in RAG-deficient patients. Other subsets showed 9.5 to 10-fold reductions, but Treg unique TCR beta sequences fell approximately 90-fold in these patients. Sorted Omenn CD25-high CD127-low cells may not be bona fide Tregs.

The same sample was also studied in work on regulatory T cells. That paper adds: Amplification used 52 TRBV primers and 13 TRBJ primers.

The clonotype was recovered from a human donor in good health. Sequenced: CD4+ T cells sorted from blood. The rearrangement links TRBV6-1 to TRBJ1-1; tentative D call: TRBD1 (6 bases). The CDR3 spells CASSVGQPNTEAFF. In DNA form, the CDR3 reads TGTGCCAGCAGTGTCGGACAGCCGAACACTGAAGCTTTCTTT.